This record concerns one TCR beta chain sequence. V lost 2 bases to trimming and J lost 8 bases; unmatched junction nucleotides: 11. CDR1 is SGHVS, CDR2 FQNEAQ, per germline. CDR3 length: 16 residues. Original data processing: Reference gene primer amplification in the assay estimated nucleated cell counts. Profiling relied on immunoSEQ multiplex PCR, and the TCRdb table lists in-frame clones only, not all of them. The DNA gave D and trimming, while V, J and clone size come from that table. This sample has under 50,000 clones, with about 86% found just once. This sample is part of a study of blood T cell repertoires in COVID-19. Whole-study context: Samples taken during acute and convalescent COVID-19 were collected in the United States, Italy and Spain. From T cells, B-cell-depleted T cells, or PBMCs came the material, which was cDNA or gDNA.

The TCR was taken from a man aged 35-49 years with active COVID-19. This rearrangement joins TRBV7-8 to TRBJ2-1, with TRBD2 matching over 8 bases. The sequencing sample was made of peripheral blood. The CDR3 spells CASSLSGAGGNHEQFF. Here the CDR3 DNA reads TGTGCCAGCAGCTTATCTGGGGCGGGAGGTAATCATGAGCAGTTCTTC.